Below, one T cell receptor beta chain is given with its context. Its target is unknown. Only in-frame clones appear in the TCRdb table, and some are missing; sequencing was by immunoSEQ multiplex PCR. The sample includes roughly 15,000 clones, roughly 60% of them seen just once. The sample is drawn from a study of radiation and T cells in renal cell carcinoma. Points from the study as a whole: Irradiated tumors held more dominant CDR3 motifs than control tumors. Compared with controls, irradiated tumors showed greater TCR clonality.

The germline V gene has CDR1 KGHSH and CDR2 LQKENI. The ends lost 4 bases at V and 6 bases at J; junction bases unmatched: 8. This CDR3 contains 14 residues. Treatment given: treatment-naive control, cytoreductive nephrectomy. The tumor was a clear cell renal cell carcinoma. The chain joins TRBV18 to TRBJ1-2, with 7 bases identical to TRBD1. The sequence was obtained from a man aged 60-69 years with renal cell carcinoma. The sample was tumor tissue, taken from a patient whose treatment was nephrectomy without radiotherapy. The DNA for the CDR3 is TGTGCCAGCTCACGGCGACAGGGTGAGGATGGCTACACCTTC. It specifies CASSRRQGEDGYTF.